Listed here is a single T cell receptor (beta chain). V lost 5 bases to trimming and J lost 4 bases; unmatched junction nucleotides: 7. CDR1 MDHEN and CDR2 SYDVKM come from the germline V gene. CDR3 length: 15 amino acids. This specimen comes from a study of long-term antiretroviral therapy in people with HIV. Version v3.0 of the immunoSEQ assay ran at survey level. Repertoires were generated with immunoSEQ multiplex PCR, while TCRdb's copy carries only in-frame clones and drops some. Of about 31,000 clones listed, 75% to 85% are singletons. This chain links TRBV28 with TRBJ2-2; 7 bases are shared with TRBD1. The specimen comprised unsorted PBMCs, sampled 1.9 years after starting antiretroviral therapy. This TCR derives from a man between 18 and 29 years old with HIV. The CDR3 sequence: CASSTRQGLTGELFF. The CDR3 DNA reads as TGTGCCAGCAGTACCCGACAGGGTCTCACCGGGGAGCTGTTTTTT. Together with reference TRBV28 and TRBJ2-2, the CDR3 gives the full variable domain: DVKVTQSSRYLVKRTGEKVFLECVQDMDHENMFWYRQDPGLGLRLIYFSYDVKMKEKGDIPEGYSVSREKKERFSLILESASTNQTSMYLCASSTRQGLTGELFFGEGSRLTVL.